The 11 T cell receptor beta chains listed next were all sequenced from one sample in a study of blood T cell repertoires in COVID-19. The method was immunoSEQ multiplex PCR; TCRdb's version includes in-frame clones alone and lacks a portion of them. The data contain 95,000 to 150,000 clones, around 86% of them seen just once; the ten biggest clones take up around 4.2%. Sequenced sample: peripheral blood. The source of these receptors is a man aged 40-50 years with acute or convalescent COVID-19.

The CDR3, as DNA: TGTGCCAGCAGTGAAGCCCGAATCGGCTCTGGAAACACCATATATTTT. Amino acids: CASSEARIGSGNTIYF. V gene TRBV6-1 combines with J gene TRBJ1-3; no firm D call. Germline V gene sequence: CDR1 MNHNS, CDR2 SASEGT. V shed 0 bases and J shed 0 bases, with 9 bases lying between them. CDR3 length: 16 amino acids.

This chain connects TRBV6-1 to TRBJ1-5; 9 nucleotides line up with TRBD1. This CDR3 is 16 amino acids long. V shed 4 bases and J 7 bases; nucleotides not matched to a gene: 11. Germline CDR1 MNHNS, CDR2 SASEGT. The DNA of the CDR3 is TGTGCCAGCAGTGTCCTTGGGACAGGGTTGGGCCAGCCCCAGCATTTT. Translation: CASSVLGTGLGQPQHF.

This clone was observed a few times. The chain uses TRBV6-2 or TRBV6-3 and TRBJ2-5; 7 nucleotides align to TRBD1. The CDR3 covers 16 residues. Germline V lookup: CDR1 MNHEY, CDR2 SVGEGT. J lost 2 bases, V lost 0 bases, and 6 bases had no gene match. The CDR3 DNA reads TGTGCCAGCAGTTACTCTTCGGGACAGCAACAAGAGACCCAGTACTTC. Translating it yields CASSYSSGQQQETQYF.

This clone was found a few times. The chain carries TRBV5-6 and TRBJ1-5; D is ambiguous. The CDR3 sequence is 17 residues long. V was clipped by 5 bases and J by 0 bases, with 18 bases between them. Germline loops: CDR1 SGHDT, CDR2 YYEEEE. DNA for the CDR3: TGTGCCAGCAGTTTATACACCGGGAGCCTTAGCAATCAGCCCCAGCATTTT. It yields the protein CASSLYTGSLSNQPQHF.

This chain uses TRBV9 with TRBJ2-1, with TRBD2 identical over 11 bases. The germline V gene encodes CDR1 SGDLS and CDR2 YYNGEE. This CDR3 comprises 15 residues. J gave up 8 bases and V 0 bases, and 4 bases lay outside the gene matches. The CDR3 DNA sequence: TGTGCCAGCAGCGTAGTAGCGGGAGGGGTCGATGAGCAGTTCTTC. Its translation is CASSVVAGGVDEQFF.

The rearrangement links TRBV4-2 to TRBJ2-5, with TRBD2 identical over 9 bases. The CDR3 contains 17 residues. CDR1 is LGHNA, CDR2 YNFKEQ, per germline. V was clipped by 3 bases and J by 0 bases; unmatched bases: 8. The CDR3, as DNA: TGTGCCAGCAGCCAGCTTAGACTAGCGGCGTACCAAGAGACCCAGTACTTC. This encodes CASSQLRLAAYQETQYF.

The rearrangement links TRBV7-2 to TRBJ2-3; 13 positions agree with TRBD2. J lost 2 bases, V lost 5 bases, and 7 bases had no gene match. The V gene's germline CDR1 is SGHTA and CDR2 FQGNSA. The CDR3 runs to 17 residues. This CDR3 is CASSVTTSGGLTDTQYF. CDR3 nucleotides: TGTGCCAGCAGCGTTACGACTAGCGGGGGGCTCACAGATACGCAGTATTTT.

The V and J genes are TRBV6-1 and TRBJ1-5; D remains unclear. Per germline, CDR1 MNHNS and CDR2 SASEGT. The V gene lost 4 bases and the J gene lost 6 bases, with 25 bases spanning the gap. The CDR3 contains 18 residues. Written as DNA, the CDR3 is TGTGCCAGCAGTGCCTCTCCCGGACTGGCAGCAGGTGGTCAGCCCCAGCATTTT. Translated, it gives CASSASPGLAAGGQPQHF.

This sequence joins TRBV13 and TRBJ1-6, with 7 positions matching TRBD1. V lost 2 bases, J lost 5 bases, and 6 bases stayed unmatched. Germline lookup yields CDR1 PRHDT and CDR2 FYEKMQ (reference sequence). CDR3 length equals 16 residues. The CDR3 loop reads CASSLIAGQNNSPLHF. The CDR3 nucleotides are TGTGCCAGCAGCTTAATCGCGGGACAGAATAATTCACCCCTCCACTTT.

As regards this clone: The sample has other DNA sequences that encode this CDR3 too. The V and J genes are TRBV7-2 and TRBJ2-5, with 8 bases matching TRBD1. The CDR3 extends over 13 amino acids. CDR1 is SGHTA, CDR2 FQGNSA, per germline. Trimming removed 2 bases from V and 5 bases from J; junction bases left unmatched: 1. DNA of the CDR3: TGTGCCAGCAGCTTAACAGGGGGGGAGACCCAGTACTTC. This encodes CASSLTGGETQYF.

This chain's CDR3 is CASSAGGTSGRYGVHEQFF. The CDR3, as DNA: TGTGCCAGCAGCGCGGGCGGGACTAGCGGGAGGTACGGGGTCCATGAGCAGTTCTTC. The gene calls are TRBV11-3 and TRBJ2-1; TRBD2 aligns across 15 bases. The CDR3 runs to 19 residues. The germline V gene encodes CDR1 SGHNT and CDR2 YENEEA. The trim removed 5 bases at V and 8 bases at J, leaving 16 bases unmatched. Based on the CDR3 plus reference TRBV11-3 and TRBJ2-1, the full variable domain is EAGVVQSPRYKIIEKKQPVAFWCNPISGHNTLYWYLQNLGQGPELLIRYENEEAVDDSQLPKDRFSAERLKGVDSTLKIQPAELGDSAVYLCASSAGGTSGRYGVHEQFFGPGTRLTVL.